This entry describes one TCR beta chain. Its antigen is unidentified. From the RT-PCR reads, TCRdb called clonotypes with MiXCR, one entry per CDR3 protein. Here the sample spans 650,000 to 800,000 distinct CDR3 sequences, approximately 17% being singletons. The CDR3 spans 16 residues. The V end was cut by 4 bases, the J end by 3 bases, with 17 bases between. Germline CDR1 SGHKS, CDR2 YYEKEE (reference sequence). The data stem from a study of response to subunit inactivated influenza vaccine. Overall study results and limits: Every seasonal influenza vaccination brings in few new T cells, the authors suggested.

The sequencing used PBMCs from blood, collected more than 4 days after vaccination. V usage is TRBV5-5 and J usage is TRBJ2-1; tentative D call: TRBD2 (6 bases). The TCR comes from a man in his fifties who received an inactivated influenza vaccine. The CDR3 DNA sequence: TGTGCCAGCAGCGCGCCGTTCAGGAGGGGCTACAATGAGCAGTTCTTC. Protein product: CASSAPFRRGYNEQFF.